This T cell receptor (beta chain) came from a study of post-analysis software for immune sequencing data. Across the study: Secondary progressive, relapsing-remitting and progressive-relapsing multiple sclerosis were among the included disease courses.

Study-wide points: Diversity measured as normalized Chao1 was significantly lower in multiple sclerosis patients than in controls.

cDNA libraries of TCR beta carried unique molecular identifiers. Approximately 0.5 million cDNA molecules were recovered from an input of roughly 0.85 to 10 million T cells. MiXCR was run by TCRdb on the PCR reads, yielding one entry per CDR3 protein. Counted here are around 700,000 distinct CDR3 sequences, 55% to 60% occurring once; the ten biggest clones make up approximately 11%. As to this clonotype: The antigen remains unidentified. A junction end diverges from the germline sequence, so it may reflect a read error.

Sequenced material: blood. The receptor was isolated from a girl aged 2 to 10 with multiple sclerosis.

As DNA, the CDR3 is TGCGCCAGCAGCTTGGAAGCGGGAGGCCCCAATGAGCAGTTCTTC. It encodes CASSLEAGGPNEQFF. The J gene is TRBJ2-1, the V gene TRBV7-2, with 9 bases matching TRBD2. CDR1 is SGHTA, CDR2 FQGNSA, per germline. This CDR3 has 15 residues.